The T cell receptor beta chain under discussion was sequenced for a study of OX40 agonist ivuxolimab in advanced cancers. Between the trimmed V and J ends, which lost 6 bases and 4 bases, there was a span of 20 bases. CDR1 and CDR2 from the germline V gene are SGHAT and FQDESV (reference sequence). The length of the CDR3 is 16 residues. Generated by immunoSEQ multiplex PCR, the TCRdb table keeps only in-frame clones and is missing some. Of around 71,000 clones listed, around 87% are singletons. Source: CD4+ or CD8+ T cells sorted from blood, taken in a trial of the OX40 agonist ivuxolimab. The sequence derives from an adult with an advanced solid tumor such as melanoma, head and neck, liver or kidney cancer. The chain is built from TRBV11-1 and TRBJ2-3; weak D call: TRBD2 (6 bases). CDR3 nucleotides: TGTGCCAGCAGTCAGGCGGCCGGGAGTTGGCCAGATACGCAGTATTTT. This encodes CASSQAAGSWPDTQYF.